This is a list of T cell receptor beta chains from one sample in a study of blood T cells in healthy people across ages. In TCRdb, the 5' RACE reads were re-called with MiXCR into one record per CDR3 protein. The sample records about 1,800,000 distinct CDR3 sequences, 28% being singletons. The sequencing sample was made of blood. The receptor set was obtained from a woman in her twenties or thirties in good health. The CDR3 runs from the conserved cysteine through the conserved F or W. The order of the fields is D gene, J gene, clone size, V gene, CDR3 protein, CDR3 DNA. A D gene is named only where the DNA matches it firmly. A row's size may be missing; if present it is once, few, many or a size class.

d_call: -; j_call: TRBJ2-7; clone_size: -; v_call: TRBV28; cdr3_aa: CASSSLQGKYEQYF; cdr3_nt: TGTGCCAGCAGTTCGTTACAGGGAAAGTACGAGCAGTACTTC
d_call: -; j_call: TRBJ1-5; clone_size: -; v_call: TRBV7-2; cdr3_aa: CASSSFVRAAGQPQHF; cdr3_nt: TGTGCCAGCAGCTCCTTTGTCCGGGCGGCGGGTCAGCCCCAGCATTTT
d_call: -; j_call: TRBJ1-2; clone_size: -; v_call: TRBV28; cdr3_aa: CASILGGQLYGYTF; cdr3_nt: TGTGCCAGCATCCTGGGGGGGCAGCTCTATGGCTACACCTTC
d_call: -; j_call: TRBJ1-5; clone_size: -; v_call: TRBV6-1; cdr3_aa: CASSVKINQPQHF; cdr3_nt: TGTGCCAGCAGTGTAAAAATCAATCAGCCCCAGCATTTT
d_call: -; j_call: TRBJ2-7; clone_size: -; v_call: TRBV5-1; cdr3_aa: CASSLKVLGTDEQYF; cdr3_nt: TGCGCCAGCAGCTTGAAGGTACTAGGCACTGACGAGCAGTACTTC
d_call: TRBD2; j_call: TRBJ2-1; clone_size: -; v_call: TRBV5-1; cdr3_aa: CACRGSGGPEQFF; cdr3_nt: TGCGCCTGCCGGGGTAGCGGGGGCCCTGAGCAGTTCTTC
d_call: TRBD2; j_call: TRBJ2-1; clone_size: few; v_call: TRBV29-1; cdr3_aa: CSAPPGLAVLSGSYNEQFF; cdr3_nt: TGCAGTGCCCCCCCGGGACTAGCGGTACTGTCTGGGTCCTACAATGAGCAGTTCTTC
d_call: -; j_call: TRBJ1-1; clone_size: -; v_call: TRBV7-2; cdr3_aa: CASSWMGPLGGTEAFF; cdr3_nt: TGTGCCAGCAGCTGGATGGGGCCCCTCGGGGGGACTGAAGCTTTCTTT
d_call: TRBD1; j_call: TRBJ1-2; clone_size: -; v_call: TRBV4-1; cdr3_aa: CASSQATGRSDYGYTF; cdr3_nt: TGCGCCAGCAGCCAAGCGACAGGGAGAAGTGACTATGGCTACACCTTC
d_call: -; j_call: TRBJ2-5; clone_size: many; v_call: TRBV7-2; cdr3_aa: CASSLGSGEGTQYF; cdr3_nt: TGTGCCAGCAGCTTAGGGTCGGGAGAAGGGACCCAGTACTTC
d_call: TRBD2; j_call: TRBJ2-1; clone_size: -; v_call: TRBV30; cdr3_aa: CTWSALAGVHEQFF; cdr3_nt: TGTACCTGGAGTGCCCTAGCGGGAGTTCATGAGCAGTTCTTC
d_call: -; j_call: TRBJ2-7; clone_size: -; v_call: TRBV6-1; cdr3_aa: CASSEYDSTVAYEQYF; cdr3_nt: TGTGCCAGCAGTGAATACGACAGCACCGTTGCCTACGAGCAGTACTTC
d_call: -; j_call: TRBJ2-7; clone_size: -; v_call: TRBV29-1; cdr3_aa: CSVEGSRETSYNEQYF; cdr3_nt: TGCAGCGTTGAAGGCTCCCGGGAAACGTCCTACAATGAGCAGTACTTC
d_call: TRBD2; j_call: TRBJ2-1; clone_size: few; v_call: TRBV7-2; cdr3_aa: CASSFGPSGTYNEQFF; cdr3_nt: TGTGCCAGCAGCTTTGGCCCTAGCGGGACCTACAATGAGCAGTTCTTC
d_call: TRBD2; j_call: TRBJ2-5; clone_size: few; v_call: TRBV13; cdr3_aa: CASSFPQSGGASETQYF; cdr3_nt: TGTGCCAGCAGCTTTCCCCAAAGCGGGGGGGCGAGTGAGACCCAGTACTTC
d_call: -; j_call: TRBJ2-1; clone_size: few; v_call: TRBV10-2; cdr3_aa: CASFRLEGNEQFF; cdr3_nt: TGCGCCAGCTTTCGATTAGAGGGCAATGAGCAGTTCTTC
d_call: TRBD2; j_call: TRBJ2-2; clone_size: -; v_call: TRBV7-3; cdr3_aa: CASSSSFAGGTGELFF; cdr3_nt: TGTGCCAGCAGCTCCTCGTTTGCGGGAGGCACCGGGGAGCTGTTTTTT
d_call: -; j_call: TRBJ1-1; clone_size: -; v_call: TRBV12-3/TRBV12-4; cdr3_aa: CATCIPNTEAFF; cdr3_nt: TGTGCCACCTGTATACCGAACACTGAAGCTTTCTTT
d_call: TRBD2; j_call: TRBJ2-1; clone_size: -; v_call: TRBV18; cdr3_aa: CASSPDAGGDNEQFF; cdr3_nt: TGTGCCAGCTCACCGGATGCGGGGGGGGACAATGAGCAGTTCTTC
d_call: -; j_call: TRBJ2-3; clone_size: many; v_call: TRBV10-2; cdr3_aa: CASSEVALTDTQYF; cdr3_nt: TGCGCCAGCAGTGAGGTAGCGTTGACAGATACGCAGTATTTT
d_call: -; j_call: TRBJ2-5; clone_size: -; v_call: TRBV11-2; cdr3_aa: CASSQYIAPQETQYF; cdr3_nt: TGTGCCAGCAGTCAGTATATCGCCCCCCAAGAGACCCAGTACTTC
d_call: TRBD1; j_call: TRBJ2-7; clone_size: few; v_call: TRBV14; cdr3_aa: CASSPGQGSKYEQYF; cdr3_nt: TGTGCCAGCAGCCCGGGACAGGGGTCCAAGTACGAGCAGTACTTC
d_call: -; j_call: TRBJ2-4; clone_size: many; v_call: TRBV6-1; cdr3_aa: CASGPDFLGKNIQYF; cdr3_nt: TGTGCCAGCGGACCGGACTTCCTTGGGAAAAACATTCAGTACTTC
d_call: -; j_call: TRBJ2-7; clone_size: -; v_call: TRBV7-6; cdr3_aa: CASSLNRLSYEQYF; cdr3_nt: TGTGCCAGCAGCTTAAACAGACTCTCCTACGAGCAGTACTTC
d_call: -; j_call: TRBJ1-6; clone_size: -; v_call: TRBV7-9; cdr3_aa: CASSSRDSPGTYNSPLHF; cdr3_nt: TGTGCCAGCAGCTCCCGGGACTCTCCTGGAACCTATAATTCACCCCTCCACTTT
d_call: TRBD2; j_call: TRBJ2-5; clone_size: few; v_call: TRBV7-6; cdr3_aa: CASSSGLGQYAQYF; cdr3_nt: TGTGCCAGCAGCTCGGGACTAGGTCAATACGCGCAGTACTTC
d_call: TRBD2; j_call: TRBJ2-3; clone_size: -; v_call: TRBV20-1; cdr3_aa: CSAPGLAEGTDTQYF; cdr3_nt: TGCAGTGCCCCTGGACTAGCGGAGGGCACAGATACGCAGTATTTT
d_call: -; j_call: TRBJ2-1; clone_size: few; v_call: TRBV20-1; cdr3_aa: CSARDQAGSPGNEQFF; cdr3_nt: TGCAGTGCTAGAGATCAGGCAGGGAGTCCCGGCAATGAGCAGTTCTTC
d_call: -; j_call: TRBJ2-6; clone_size: many; v_call: TRBV20-1; cdr3_aa: CSASPNSGANVLTF; cdr3_nt: TGCAGTGCTAGCCCGAACTCTGGGGCCAACGTCCTGACTTTC
d_call: -; j_call: TRBJ2-7; clone_size: -; v_call: TRBV28; cdr3_aa: CASSPPGPREQYF; cdr3_nt: TGTGCCAGCAGTCCCCCAGGACCTCGGGAGCAGTACTTC
d_call: -; j_call: TRBJ2-3; clone_size: -; v_call: TRBV6-6; cdr3_aa: CASSYSRLATDTQYF; cdr3_nt: TGTGCCAGCAGTTACTCCCGGCTCGCCACAGATACGCAGTATTTT
d_call: -; j_call: TRBJ1-1; clone_size: -; v_call: TRBV5-6; cdr3_aa: CASSALRSNTEAFF; cdr3_nt: TGTGCCAGCAGCGCCCTCCGGTCGAACACTGAAGCTTTCTTT
d_call: -; j_call: TRBJ2-7; clone_size: -; v_call: TRBV29-1; cdr3_aa: CSVEEVRDETSYEQYF; cdr3_nt: TGCAGCGTTGAAGAGGTTCGGGATGAGACCTCCTACGAGCAGTACTTC
d_call: -; j_call: TRBJ1-1; clone_size: few; v_call: TRBV10-3; cdr3_aa: CSISTEMGNTEAFF; cdr3_nt: TGTTCCATCAGTACCGAGATGGGGAACACTGAAGCTTTCTTT
d_call: -; j_call: TRBJ2-5; clone_size: many; v_call: TRBV10-3; cdr3_aa: CAISTLGETQYF; cdr3_nt: TGTGCCATCAGTACCCTAGGGGAGACCCAGTACTTC
d_call: -; j_call: TRBJ1-2; clone_size: few; v_call: TRBV9; cdr3_aa: CASSVGFRGNYGYTF; cdr3_nt: TGTGCCAGCAGCGTAGGGTTCCGAGGGAACTATGGCTACACCTTC
d_call: -; j_call: TRBJ1-4; clone_size: -; v_call: TRBV15; cdr3_aa: CATSRDPGQNRFRKLFF; cdr3_nt: TGTGCCACCAGCAGAGATCCCGGCCAAAACAGATTCCGCAAACTGTTTTTT
d_call: -; j_call: TRBJ1-6; clone_size: few; v_call: TRBV28; cdr3_aa: CASSFQEIMPLHF; cdr3_nt: TGTGCCAGCAGTTTCCAGGAGATTATGCCCCTCCACTTT
d_call: -; j_call: TRBJ2-1; clone_size: few; v_call: TRBV12-3/TRBV12-4; cdr3_aa: CANSRGAAGSYNEQFF; cdr3_nt: TGTGCCAACAGCCGCGGGGCAGCGGGCTCCTACAATGAGCAGTTCTTC
d_call: TRBD1; j_call: TRBJ1-5; clone_size: -; v_call: TRBV4-1; cdr3_aa: CASSRGEGTVNQPQHF; cdr3_nt: TGCGCCAGCAGCCGGGGAGAGGGGACAGTAAATCAGCCCCAGCATTTT
d_call: -; j_call: TRBJ1-2; clone_size: few; v_call: TRBV27; cdr3_aa: CASSVGGSQGYTF; cdr3_nt: TGTGCCAGCAGTGTAGGAGGGTCTCAGGGCTACACCTTC
d_call: TRBD2; j_call: TRBJ2-1; clone_size: few; v_call: TRBV11-2; cdr3_aa: CASSFQRGSYNEQFF; cdr3_nt: TGTGCCAGCAGCTTTCAGCGGGGGTCATACAATGAGCAGTTCTTC
d_call: -; j_call: TRBJ2-3; clone_size: few; v_call: TRBV6-2/TRBV6-3; cdr3_aa: CASSTDTADTQYF; cdr3_nt: TGTGCCAGCAGTACGGACACCGCAGATACGCAGTATTTT